A selection of T cell receptor beta chains follows, all from one sample in a study of cytomegalovirus exposure and HLA in healthy donors. Sequenced by immunoSEQ multiplex PCR; TCRdb stores in-frame clones only, minus some. This table holds roughly 350,000 clones, 75% to 90% found once. The sequenced material came from PBMCs. The receptors stem from a young woman in good health and CMV-seronegative. Each CDR3 is given with its conserved first and last residue. The D gene is left open where the match is weak. Size is stated for part of the rows, as once, few or many counts, or as a class when the clone is expanded.

cdr3_nt | cdr3_aa | clone_size | v_call | d_call | j_call
TGTGCCTGGTCGTCAGGTTTCAATCAGCCCCAGCATTTT | CAWSSGFNQPQHF | . | TRBV30 | . | TRBJ1-5
TGTGCCAGCAGCTTAGTCCAGGGGTCCTATGGCTACACCTTC | CASSLVQGSYGYTF | . | TRBV7-2 | . | TRBJ1-2
TGTGCCAGCAGCTTAGGAGGAGAGGGCTCCTACGAGCAGTACTTC | CASSLGGEGSYEQYF | . | TRBV13 | . | TRBJ2-7
TGTGCCAGCTCACCGATAGAGGGGGCGGTTTGGAGCACTGAAGCTTTCTTT | CASSPIEGAVWSTEAFF | . | TRBV18 | TRBD1 | TRBJ1-1
TGCGCCAGCAGCCTAGGGAGTAGCGGGGGGTACAATGAGCAGTTCTTC | CASSLGSSGGYNEQFF | . | TRBV4-3 | TRBD2 | TRBJ2-1
TGTGCCAGCAGCCCATGGGAGGCGGTCGACAATGAGCAGTTCTTC | CASSPWEAVDNEQFF | . | TRBV7-9 | . | TRBJ2-1
TGTGCCAGCAGCTTGGGGAGGGCCTACGAGCAGTACTTC | CASSLGRAYEQYF | once | TRBV5-4 | . | TRBJ2-7
TGTGCCAGCAGTTGGGGGACTAGCCAGTCCGGGGAGCTGTTTTTT | CASSWGTSQSGELFF | . | TRBV6-5 | TRBD2 | TRBJ2-2
TGTGCCAGCAGTACCTCAAGCGGGAGCTTCAACAATGAGCAGTTCTTC | CASSTSSGSFNNEQFF | . | TRBV27 | TRBD2 | TRBJ2-1
TGTGCCAGCAGTTCTGCGGGAGGCGCGGACAATGAGCAGTTCTTC | CASSSAGGADNEQFF | . | TRBV28 | TRBD2 | TRBJ2-1
TGTGCCAGCAGCCCCACGAACCGCGGGGGATCCTACAATGAGCAGTTCTTC | CASSPTNRGGSYNEQFF | . | TRBV5-6 | TRBD2 | TRBJ2-1
TGTGCCAGCAGCCCGGACACTGGCAATCAGCCCCAGCATTTT | CASSPDTGNQPQHF | . | TRBV2 | . | TRBJ1-5
TGTGCCAGTAGTATATTAGACAATCAGCCCCAGCATTTT | CASSILDNQPQHF | . | TRBV19 | . | TRBJ1-5
TGCGCCAGCAGCCAAGGCGACATGGAGAACACTGAAGCTTTCTTT | CASSQGDMENTEAFF | . | TRBV4-1 | . | TRBJ1-1
TGTGCCAGCAGCCTTAATGCGGGAGGGTCGGGCGAGCAGTACTTC | CASSLNAGGSGEQYF | . | TRBV4-2 | TRBD2 | TRBJ2-7
TGTGCCTCACGAAAAGGGGGGAACACTGAAGCTTTCTTT | CASRKGGNTEAFF | . | TRBV30 | . | TRBJ1-1
TGTGCCTGGAGGACAGGGCGATATGGCTACACCTTC | CAWRTGRYGYTF | . | TRBV30 | TRBD1 | TRBJ1-2
TGCAGTGCTAGAAATATAGACGAGCAGTACTTC | CSARNIDEQYF | . | TRBV20-1 | . | TRBJ2-7
TGTGCCAGCTCACCACCAGTGACAGGGCCCCACTATGGCTACACCTTC | CASSPPVTGPHYGYTF | . | TRBV18 | TRBD1 | TRBJ1-2
TGTGCCGGGCAACCGGGACAGGGGAACTATGGCTACACCTTC | CAGQPGQGNYGYTF | . | TRBV2 | TRBD1 | TRBJ1-2
TGTGCCAGCAGCCTTGTTTTCTTGAACACTGAAGCTTTCTTT | CASSLVFLNTEAFF | . | TRBV5-6 | . | TRBJ1-1
TGTGCCAGCAGCTTAGAGGGTCCGTCAGGGGGAGGTGAAAAACTGTTTTTT | CASSLEGPSGGGEKLFF | . | TRBV7-2 | TRBD1 | TRBJ1-4
TGTGCCAGCTCACCACTGGACGGGATTGGAGGAAACACCATATATTTT | CASSPLDGIGGNTIYF | . | TRBV18 | . | TRBJ1-3
TGTGCCAGCAGCCCTCGCGTGATAGACAATCTTCCAGATACGCAGTATTTT | CASSPRVIDNLPDTQYF | . | TRBV4-2 | . | TRBJ2-3
TGTGCCAGCAGCTTGGACCGGGACAGGGGAGAAGAGCAGTACTTC | CASSLDRDRGEEQYF | . | TRBV7-2 | TRBD1 | TRBJ2-7
TGCGCCAGCAGCTCGGGACTAGCGGGAGTCGGCACCGGGGAGCTGTTTTTT | CASSSGLAGVGTGELFF | . | TRBV5-1 | TRBD2 | TRBJ2-2
TGTGCCAGCAGTTCCCTAGTAGATACGCAGTATTTT | CASSSLVDTQYF | . | TRBV27 | . | TRBJ2-3
TGTGCCAGCAGGTCTACGGGGGGTTCTAACTATGGCTACACCTTC | CASRSTGGSNYGYTF | . | TRBV6-5 | . | TRBJ1-2
TGTGCCAGCACGAACAGAGATACGCAGTATTTT | CASTNRDTQYF | . | TRBV5-4 | . | TRBJ2-3
TGTGCCATCAGTGAGAGGGAGGCGACAGGGTTTTCTGGAAACACCATATATTTT | CAISEREATGFSGNTIYF | . | TRBV10-3 | TRBD1 | TRBJ1-3
TGCGCCAGCAGCCAAGATACGCGGCAACGCTCCTACGAGCAGTACTTC | CASSQDTRQRSYEQYF | . | TRBV4-1 | . | TRBJ2-7
TGTGCCAGCAGCTTAGGACAGGGGGCGGGTAACTATGGCTACACCTTC | CASSLGQGAGNYGYTF | . | TRBV7-2 | TRBD1 | TRBJ1-2
TGTGCCAGCAGCCTCAAACTAGCGGGAGCCCACGAGCAGTACTTC | CASSLKLAGAHEQYF | . | TRBV5-6 | TRBD2 | TRBJ2-7
TGTGCCAGCAGGGCGGGCCCCCATGGCTACACCTTC | CASRAGPHGYTF | . | TRBV6-5 | . | TRBJ1-2
TGTGCCAGCCCATCTCCTAGAGGTTGGAGCGTGGACTACGGATATGAGCAGTTCTTC | CASPSPRGWSVDYGYEQFF | . | TRBV2 | . | TRBJ2-1
TGTGCCAGCAGCGTAGGGATGACAGGGGACGAGCAGTACTTC | CASSVGMTGDEQYF | . | TRBV9 | TRBD1 | TRBJ2-7
TGTGCCAGCAGCTTGGGAGACAGGGCTAAAAATCAGCCCCAGCATTTT | CASSLGDRAKNQPQHF | . | TRBV7-9 | TRBD1 | TRBJ1-5
TGTGCCAGCAGTTTGGCCAGTCTCTATGGCTACACCTTC | CASSLASLYGYTF | . | TRBV28 | . | TRBJ1-2
TGCAGCGTTGAAGGTGGCGGCCAGGGTGGCGAGCAGTACTTC | CSVEGGGQGGEQYF | once | TRBV29-1 | . | TRBJ2-7
TGTGCCAGTAGTATAGATCTGGCCGAATACGAGCAGTACTTC | CASSIDLAEYEQYF | . | TRBV19 | . | TRBJ2-7
TGTGCCAGCAGCCAAGCCGGGACAGTGAACACTGAAGCTTTCTTT | CASSQAGTVNTEAFF | few | TRBV14 | TRBD1 | TRBJ1-1
TGCAGCGTTGGGGGGGGTTTCGGCTATGGCTACACCTTC | CSVGGGFGYGYTF | . | TRBV29-1 | . | TRBJ1-2
TGTGCCAGCAGCTCCCCGACTAGCGGAGGGGACTACAATGAGCAGTTCTTC | CASSSPTSGGDYNEQFF | . | TRBV7-8 | TRBD2 | TRBJ2-1
TGTGCCAGCAGCCAGGGCCCGGACTACGTCTCGAGCTCCTACGAGCAGTACTTC | CASSQGPDYVSSSYEQYF | . | TRBV28 | . | TRBJ2-7
TGTGCCAGCAGCTTGGGTGGGGACAGGTACGAGCAGTACTTC | CASSLGGDRYEQYF | . | TRBV5-6 | TRBD1 | TRBJ2-7
TGTGCCAGCCCTCTAGCGGAGGGGGGCTACGAGCAGTACTTC | CASPLAEGGYEQYF | . | TRBV27 | . | TRBJ2-7
TGCGCCAGCAGTCAGATGGGGGGGCGGAACACTGAAGCTTTCTTT | CASSQMGGRNTEAFF | . | TRBV23-1 | . | TRBJ1-1
TGCAGCGTTGATGGACAGGGGGCGGAGACCCAGTACTTC | CSVDGQGAETQYF | . | TRBV29-1 | TRBD1 | TRBJ2-5
TGTGCCAGCAGCGTAGGATGGGGCCCCGTTAATTACTATGGCTACACCTTC | CASSVGWGPVNYYGYTF | . | TRBV9 | . | TRBJ1-2
TGTGCCAGCAGTTTAGTAGGGCTAGCTGCCTACGAGCAGTACTTC | CASSLVGLAAYEQYF | . | TRBV28 | . | TRBJ2-7
TGTGCCAGCAGTGATTCCGACAATGAGCAGTTCTTC | CASSDSDNEQFF | . | TRBV25-1 | . | TRBJ2-1
TGCGCCAGCAGCTTGGGTAACTCCCTAGCGGGAGGGCAGGGGACGCAGTATTTT | CASSLGNSLAGGQGTQYF | . | TRBV5-1 | TRBD2 | TRBJ2-3
TGTGCCAGCAGCCAAACAGGGGCCGTTGGGTACGAGCAGTACTTC | CASSQTGAVGYEQYF | . | TRBV6-6 | TRBD1 | TRBJ2-7
TGTGCCAGCAGTACAGGACCACCTCACTATGGCTACACCTTC | CASSTGPPHYGYTF | . | TRBV5-8 | . | TRBJ1-2